These T cell receptor beta chains were read from a single sample in a study of T-cell reconstitution after alpha-beta-depleted transplantation in children. TCRdb used MiXCR to reprocess the PCR reads, holding one entry per CDR3 protein. This repertoire shows some 2,900 distinct CDR3 sequences, under 30% found once; its top ten account for less than 75%. Source: PBMCs, mostly from graft donor cells, taken 60 days after TCRalphabeta/CD19-depleted stem cell transplant. The receptors here all came from a male patient under 10 years old who had a stem cell transplant for acute myeloid leukemia, so the T cells may come from the graft donor. The CDR3 runs from the conserved cysteine through the conserved F or W. Fields, in order: J gene, D gene, clone size, V gene, CDR3 protein, CDR3 DNA. A D gene is named only where the DNA matches it firmly. Size values are once, few and many counts, or a class for expanded clones, and some rows have none.

>TRBJ2-1|TRBD1|medium-sized|TRBV5-1
CASSFPPGQSSDEQFF
TGCGCCAGCAGCTTCCCCCCGGGACAGAGTTCAGATGAGCAGTTCTTC
>TRBJ1-1|NA|many|TRBV4-2
CASSPGGENTEAFF
TGTGCCAGCAGCCCCGGGGGGGAGAACACTGAAGCTTTCTTT
>TRBJ2-2|TRBD2|many|TRBV13
CASSHTGLAGASTGELFF
TGTGCCAGCAGCCACACGGGACTAGCGGGAGCTAGCACCGGGGAGCTGTTTTTT
>TRBJ1-5|NA|many|TRBV4-1
CASSQDTGSLFYPSNQPQHF
TGCGCCAGCAGCCAAGATACGGGCAGCCTCTTTTACCCCAGCAATCAGCCCCAGCATTTT
>TRBJ2-3|TRBD1|medium-sized|TRBV7-9
CASSLDRMPTDTQYF
TGTGCCAGCAGCCTGGACAGGATGCCCACAGATACGCAGTATTTT
>TRBJ1-3|NA|many|TRBV7-9
CASSLFSSSGNTIYF
TGTGCCAGCAGCTTATTCTCAAGCTCTGGAAACACCATATATTTT
>TRBJ1-1|NA|many|TRBV12-3/TRBV12-4
CASTYPGAEAFF
TGTGCCAGCACTTACCCCGGGGCTGAAGCTTTCTTT
>TRBJ2-1|TRBD2|NA|TRBV20-1
CSASQLAGGDEQFF
TGCAGTGCTAGCCAACTAGCGGGAGGCGATGAGCAGTTCTTC
>TRBJ1-5|NA|medium-sized|TRBV25-1
CASSDGTYSNQPQHF
TGTGCCAGCAGTGATGGAACTTATAGCAATCAGCCCCAGCATTTT
>TRBJ1-2|NA|many|TRBV3-1
CASSQVNLPNYGYTF
TGTGCCAGCAGCCAAGTTAACCTGCCGAACTATGGCTACACCTTC
>TRBJ2-5|TRBD2|NA|TRBV5-1
CASSLTSGKETQYF
TGCGCCAGCAGCTTAACTAGCGGGAAAGAGACCCAGTACTTC
>TRBJ1-1|NA|NA|TRBV7-8
CAMGLEAGLFTEAFF
TGTGCCATGGGCTTGGAGGCAGGGTTGTTCACTGAAGCTTTCTTT
>TRBJ1-6|NA|many|TRBV20-1
CSARLPGQENSPLHF
TGCAGTGCTAGATTACCGGGACAAGAGAATTCACCCCTCCACTTT
>TRBJ1-2|NA|many|TRBV30
CACFGYGYTF
TGTGCCTGCTTCGGCTATGGCTACACCTTC
>TRBJ1-4|TRBD1|many|TRBV2
CASRATGGYNEKLFF
TGTGCCAGCAGGGCGACAGGGGGCTATAATGAAAAACTGTTTTTT
>TRBJ2-3|NA|many|TRBV10-3
CAITEGNTDTQYF
TGTGCCATCACCGAAGGGAACACAGATACGCAGTATTTT
>TRBJ1-1|NA|many|TRBV7-2
CASSHTLGGGANTEAFF
TGTGCCAGCAGCCACACGCTGGGCGGAGGGGCGAACACTGAAGCTTTCTTT
>TRBJ2-3|NA|many|TRBV29-1
CSVEDPSTDTQYF
TGCAGCGTTGAGGACCCCAGCACAGATACGCAGTATTTT
>TRBJ2-1|TRBD1|many|TRBV4-2
CASSQRGTGPNEQFF
TGTGCCAGCAGCCAACGGGGGACAGGTCCCAATGAGCAGTTCTTC
>TRBJ2-7|NA|many|TRBV25-1
CASSLSYEQYF
TGTGCCAGCAGTCTTTCCTACGAGCAGTACTTC
>TRBJ2-7|NA|many|TRBV7-9
CASSLVWDPTNYEQYF
TGTGCCAGCAGCTTAGTCTGGGACCCAACCAACTACGAGCAGTACTTC
>TRBJ2-7|NA|many|TRBV20-1
CSARGGGGRARYEQYF
TGCAGTGCTAGAGGGGGTGGGGGGAGAGCTAGGTACGAGCAGTACTTC
>TRBJ2-3|NA|many|TRBV12-3/TRBV12-4
CASSLESGVSTDTQYF
TGTGCCAGCAGTTTAGAATCCGGGGTTAGCACAGATACGCAGTATTTT
>TRBJ1-1|NA|many|TRBV6-2/TRBV6-3
CASRLRGMNTEAFF
TGTGCCAGCAGGCTGCGGGGGATGAACACTGAAGCTTTCTTT